These 29 T cell receptor beta chains came from one sample sequenced in a study of T cells in Graves' hyperthyroidism and ophthalmopathy. What was amplified from RNA transcripts were TCR beta CDR3 regions. The TCR CDR3 was amplified in a first-round RT-PCR using the HTBI primer set. TCRdb processed the multiplex PCR reads anew with MiXCR; each CDR3 protein has one entry. The sample lists 300,000 to 450,000 distinct CDR3 sequences; about a sixth were seen once. Sequencing was done on a sample of blood. The origin of the receptors is a middle-aged woman with Graves' ophthalmopathy.

This clonotype occurred many times. The chain uses TRBV29-1 and TRBJ2-7, with TRBD2 matching over 9 bases. The CDR3 is made up of 14 amino acids. Germline lookup yields CDR1 SQVTM and CDR2 ANQGSEA. After removal of 4 bases from V and 3 bases from J, the junction contained 7 bases not matched to a gene. The CDR3 DNA is TGCAGCGTTGTAAGTAGCGGGAGTATCTACGAGCAGTACTTC. The encoded protein is CSVVSSGSIYEQYF.

This chain links TRBV6-2 or TRBV6-3 with TRBJ1-5; D gene ambiguous. The CDR3 has 12 residues. Looked up from germline, CDR1 is MNHEY and CDR2 is SVGEGT. V lost 7 bases to trimming and J lost 2 bases, with 6 bases between them. CDR3 sequence (DNA): TGTGCCAGCAAGGAGGGCAATCAGCCCCAGCATTTT. Translating gives CASKEGNQPQHF.

This clonotype was picked up many times. The chain has TRBV27 and TRBJ2-4, with D tentatively TRBD2 (6 bases). V was pared by 6 bases and J by 0 bases, with 9 bases between. This CDR3 is built from 14 residues. CDR1 MNHEY and CDR2 SMNVEV come from the germline V gene (reference sequence). The CDR3, as DNA: TGTGCCAGCAGAAAGGGACTAGCCAAAAACATTCAGTACTTC. Translation gives CASRKGLAKNIQYF.

The chain couples TRBV20-1 to TRBJ2-7; D not certain. Germline lookup yields CDR1 DFQATT and CDR2 SNEGSKA (reference sequence). The CDR3 consists of 12 residues. V lost 1 base to trimming and J lost 6 bases, with 10 bases between them. The CDR3 here is CSARVNLSEQYF. For the CDR3, the DNA is TGCAGTGCTAGAGTGAATTTGTCCGAGCAGTACTTC.

This clonotype was observed many times. The CDR3 end shows no conserved phenylalanine or tryptophan, and so a read error is likely. The chain couples TRBV6-5 to TRBJ1-1; TRBD1 is a possible D gene (6 bases). This CDR3 is 15 amino acids long. Germline CDR1 reads MNHEY; CDR2 reads SVGAGI. This chain's CDR3 is CASNYATGISTEAFL. Here the CDR3 DNA reads TGTGCCAGCAATTACGCCACAGGGATAAGCACTGAAGCTTTCCTT.

This clonotype turned up a few times. This may come from a read error, since a much larger clone is one base off. The CDR3 DNA is TGTGCCAGCAGCTTAGTGGCTAGCGGCACCGGGGAGCTGTTTTTT. It is translated as CASSLVASGTGELFF. The chain links TRBV11-2 to TRBJ2-2, with 7 bases identical to TRBD2. Germline V gene sequence: CDR1 SGHAT, CDR2 FQNNGV. There are 15 residues in the CDR3. J lost 4 bases, V lost 1 base, and 3 bases had no gene match.

This clonotype was recorded many times. V gene TRBV6-2 or TRBV6-3 combines with J gene TRBJ1-1; D gene unclear. The CDR3 runs 13 residues. Between the trimmed V and J ends, which lost 7 bases and 0 bases, there was a span of 9 bases. Germline-derived CDR1 and CDR2 are MNHEY and SVGEGT. This CDR3 is CASMAGLNTEAFF. Written as DNA, the CDR3 is TGTGCCAGCATGGCAGGATTGAACACTGAAGCTTTCTTT.

The gene calls are TRBV2 and TRBJ2-7; D possibly uses TRBD1 or TRBD2 (6 bases each). This CDR3 has 12 amino acids. The V and J ends lost 6 bases and 7 bases respectively, with 13 bases between them. Germline assignment: CDR1 SNHLY and CDR2 FYNNEI. The CDR3 protein is CASRRDTSEQYF. The CDR3 DNA is TGTGCCAGCAGGCGGGACACCTCTGAGCAGTACTTC.

This clonotype was seen ten or more times. This chain uses TRBV25-1 with TRBJ1-1; D perhaps matches TRBD1 (5 bases). This CDR3 has 14 amino acids. Trimming took off 7 bases at V and 2 bases at J, with 14 bases between the two ends. The germline gives CDR1 MGHDK, CDR2 SYGVNS. The CDR3 bases are TGTGCCAGCACTCCCCCCCAGGGAAACACTGAAGCTTTCTTT. Protein product: CASTPPQGNTEAFF.

The V call is TRBV4-3, the J call TRBJ2-7, with D possibly TRBD2 on 6 matching bases. The CDR3 loop spans 15 amino acids. Germline-derived CDR1 and CDR2 are LGHNA and YSLEER. V was trimmed by 1 base and J by 4 bases, leaving 14 bases between them. The CDR3 protein is CASSQVSSGTYEQYV. The DNA for the CDR3 is TGCGCCAGCAGCCAAGTCAGTAGCGGAACTTACGAGCAGTACGTC.

This clonotype came up many times. The J gene is TRBJ2-7, the V gene TRBV4-1; possible D gene TRBD1, 5 bases. The germline gives CDR1 MGHRA, CDR2 YSYEKL. V lost 1 base and J 5 bases, leaving 9 bases between the germline ends. CDR3 length equals 13 residues. CDR3 DNA: TGCGCCAGCAGCCAAGTCCCAGGGAACGAGCAGTACTTC. It yields the protein CASSQVPGNEQYF.

This clonotype was recorded at least ten times. The V gene is TRBV27, the J gene TRBJ2-6; D uncertain. This CDR3 has 15 amino acids. Germline CDR1 MNHEY, CDR2 SMNVEV (reference sequence). The V and J ends lost 3 bases and 0 bases respectively, with 6 bases between them. CDR3 bases: TGTGCCAGCAGTTTGTGGGCCTCTGGGGCCAACGTCCTGACTTTC. Translation gives CASSLWASGANVLTF.

This clonotype has ten or more counts. This chain links TRBV20-1 with TRBJ2-5, with unresolved D. Germline V lookup: CDR1 DFQATT, CDR2 SNEGSKA (reference sequence). The CDR3 is 11 amino acids. V gave up 7 bases and J gave up 2 bases, with 8 bases separating them. CDR3 loop: CSGLGQETQYF. In DNA form, the CDR3 reads TGCAGTGGGTTGGGGCAAGAGACCCAGTACTTC.

The genes are TRBV12-3 or TRBV12-4 and TRBJ1-5; weak D call: TRBD1 (5 bases). CDR3 length: 16 amino acids. V lost 2 bases and J lost 1, with 12 bases in between. DNA of the CDR3: TGTGCCAGCAGTTTATGGGGGGGGTTAAGCAATCAGCCCCAGCATTTT. It specifies CASSLWGGLSNQPQHF.

At least ten counts were recorded for this clonotype. The chain couples TRBV29-1 to TRBJ2-7; 8 nucleotides line up with TRBD2. Germline V gene sequence: CDR1 SQVTM, CDR2 ANQGSEA. J gave up 3 bases and V 2 bases, and 6 bases lay outside the gene matches. There are 14 residues in the CDR3. The CDR3 here is CSVEYTSGHYEQYF. The CDR3 nucleotides are TGCAGCGTTGAATATACTAGCGGTCACTACGAGCAGTACTTC.

This clonotype occurred many times. V is TRBV6-2 or TRBV6-3 and J is TRBJ1-1; TRBD1 is a possible D gene (6 bases). Trimming stripped 4 bases from V and 6 bases from J, with 12 bases between. Germline CDR1 is MNHEY and CDR2 is SVGEGT. This CDR3 has 13 residues. CDR3 region: CASSSTGYPEAFF. CDR3 nucleotide sequence: TGTGCCAGCAGTTCTACAGGGTACCCTGAAGCTTTCTTT.

This clonotype was observed at least ten times. The chain has TRBV7-8 and TRBJ2-7; D not resolved. The CDR3 sequence is 13 residues long. V was trimmed by 5 bases and J by 6 bases, leaving 14 bases between them. CDR1 SGHVS and CDR2 FQNEAQ come from the germline V gene. CDR3 bases: TGTGCCAGCAGCCCCAACCCCCAATCCGAGCAGTACTTC. Amino acid sequence: CASSPNPQSEQYF.

This clonotype was observed at least ten times. This chain connects TRBV29-1 to TRBJ1-1; 10 positions match TRBD1. J was trimmed by 1 base and V by 8 bases; bases with no gene match: 4. The CDR3 has 13 residues. CDR1 SQVTM and CDR2 ANQGSEA come from the germline V gene. CDR3 coding DNA: TGCAGCATCGACAGGGGGCGGAACACTGAAGCTTTCTTT. Its protein is CSIDRGRNTEAFF. The full variable domain, in which reference TRBV29-1 and TRBJ1-1 provide the parts outside the CDR3, is SAVISQKPSRDICQRGTSLTIQCQVDSQVTMMFWYRQQPGQSLTLIATANQGSEATYESGFVIDKFPISRPNLTFSTLTVSNMSPEDSSIYLCSIDRGRNTEAFFGQGTRLTVV.

In its sample, this clonotype was seen many times. This chain joins TRBV28 and TRBJ1-5; the D gene is possibly TRBD1 (6 bases). CDR1 and CDR2 from the germline V gene are MDHEN and SYDVKM. V shed 10 bases and J shed 2 bases, with 21 bases lying between them. The CDR3 sequence is 16 residues long. This chain's CDR3 is CATRPPGGMGNQPQHF. The CDR3 DNA follows: TGTGCCACCAGGCCCCCGGGGGGCATGGGCAATCAGCCCCAGCATTTT.

This clonotype was counted ten times or more. This chain uses TRBV19 with TRBJ2-7; 12 bases are shared with TRBD1. Germline CDR1 and CDR2: LNHDA and SQIVND (reference sequence). The V and J ends lost 2 bases and 4 bases, in that order; junction bases with no gene match: 6. The CDR3 runs 16 residues. The CDR3 here is CASSISGQGAQYEQYF. CDR3 nucleotides: TGTGCCAGTAGTATATCGGGACAGGGGGCTCAGTACGAGCAGTACTTC.

This clonotype turned up a few times. This may be a read error, as it is one base from a much larger clone. This chain uses TRBV29-1 with TRBJ2-1; possible D gene TRBD2, 5 bases. V was cut by 4 bases and J by 9 bases, with 16 bases left in between. Germline assignment: CDR1 SQVTM and CDR2 ANQGSEA. The CDR3 is made up of 13 amino acids. DNA for the CDR3: TGCAGCGTTGCAGATCCACTAGGAGTTGAGCAGTTCTTC. This translates into CSVADPLGVEQFF.

Many counts were recorded for this clonotype. The chain employs TRBV28 and TRBJ2-2; no clear D gene. The CDR3 runs to 15 residues. Germline V gives CDR1 MDHEN, CDR2 SYDVKM. Trimming took off 4 bases at V and 1 base at J, with 10 bases between the two ends. The CDR3 here is CASSYTSLNTGELFF. The CDR3 DNA reads TGTGCCAGCAGTTATACCAGCCTGAACACCGGGGAGCTGTTTTTT.

This clonotype was found many times. The chain carries TRBV10-2 and TRBJ1-6; maybe TRBD1 (6 bases). Germline V gene lookup returns CDR1 WSHSY and CDR2 SAAADI. The germline V and J ends were trimmed by 4 bases and 8 bases, with 12 bases remaining between them. The CDR3 sequence is 14 residues long. DNA of the CDR3: TGCGCCAGCAGTGTAGGGGGATTCGATTCACCCCTCCACTTT. Its translation: CASSVGGFDSPLHF.

This clonotype has ten or more counts. CDR3 sequence: CAWSEGTGRSYGYTF. The CDR3 DNA sequence: TGTGCCTGGAGTGAGGGGACAGGGAGATCCTATGGCTACACCTTC. The chain carries TRBV30 and TRBJ1-2; 9 bases agree with TRBD1. Trimming cost V 1 base and J 4 bases; bases outside gene matches: 7. CDR1 GTSNPN and CDR2 SVGIG come from the germline V gene (reference sequence). The CDR3 consists of 15 residues.

At least ten counts were recorded for this clonotype. The rearrangement joins TRBV24-1 to TRBJ1-2; 8 bases are shared with TRBD1. The J segment lost 7 bases and the V segment lost 5 bases, leaving 5 bases of the junction unmatched. The length of the CDR3 is 13 residues. Germline V gives CDR1 KGHDR, CDR2 SFDVKD. The CDR3 sequence: CATSARQGIGYTF. DNA for the CDR3: TGTGCCACCAGTGCGCGACAGGGGATTGGCTACACCTTC.

This clonotype was detected ten times or more. The chain couples TRBV20-1 to TRBJ2-4; 7 bases are a match to TRBD1. Trimming took 3 bases from V and 0 from J; bases not matched to a gene: 8. The CDR3 extends over 16 amino acids. The germline gives CDR1 DFQATT, CDR2 SNEGSKA (reference sequence). CDR3 sequence (DNA): TGCAGTGCTAGTACCCAGGGACAGCTAGCCAAAAACATTCAGTACTTC. It encodes CSASTQGQLAKNIQYF.

This clonotype was picked up many times. The V gene is TRBV19, the J gene TRBJ2-2; D call uncertain. The CDR3 runs 13 residues. Germline CDR1 and CDR2: LNHDA and SQIVND (reference sequence). Trimming shortened V by 9 bases and J by 4 bases, and 12 bases separated the two germline ends. CDR3 in amino acids: CASAHLGTGELFF. The DNA of the CDR3 is TGTGCCAGCGCCCATCTAGGCACCGGGGAGCTGTTTTTT.

This clonotype was seen only a few times. The J gene is TRBJ2-7, the V gene TRBV20-1; 8 nucleotides agree with TRBD1. Germline-derived CDR1 and CDR2 are DFQATT and SNEGSKA (reference sequence). Trimming cost V 1 base and J 5 bases; bases outside gene matches: 7. This CDR3 is built from 14 residues. CDR3 nucleotides: TGCAGTGCTAGAGCCCGACAGGGGTCCCACGAGCAGTACTTC. It translates to CSARARQGSHEQYF.

Of note for this clonotype: Relative to the germline gene, one junction end is altered; a read error may explain this. The chain links TRBV28 to TRBJ2-7, with 8 bases lining up with TRBD2. This CDR3 comprises 14 residues. Germline V gene sequence: CDR1 MDHEN, CDR2 SYDVKM. CDR3 nucleotide sequence: TGTGCCAGCACCACTCTGGGACTAGGAGGCGAGCAGTGCTTC. Encoded protein: CASTTLGLGGEQCF.